This T cell receptor beta chain emerged from a study of OX40 agonist ivuxolimab in advanced cancers. Overall study context: An agonistic human IgG2 monoclonal antibody against OX40 (CD134) was given.

Only in-frame clones appear in the TCRdb table, and some are missing; sequencing was by immunoSEQ multiplex PCR. The table shows about 68,000 clones, with over 80% occurring only once. Germline CDR1 and CDR2: LNHDA and SQIVND (reference sequence). The CDR3 runs to 14 residues. V was pared by 10 bases and J by 0 bases, with 16 bases between. The source of this sequence is an adult with an advanced solid tumor such as melanoma, head and neck, liver or kidney cancer. The V gene is TRBV19, the J gene TRBJ2-7; D is possibly TRBD1 (6 bases). This specimen was CD4+ or CD8+ T cells sorted from blood, taken in a trial of the OX40 agonist ivuxolimab. Written as DNA, the CDR3 is TGTGCCACCTTACCAGGGGCTTCCTCCTACGAGCAGTACGTC. Its protein product is CATLPGASSYEQYV.